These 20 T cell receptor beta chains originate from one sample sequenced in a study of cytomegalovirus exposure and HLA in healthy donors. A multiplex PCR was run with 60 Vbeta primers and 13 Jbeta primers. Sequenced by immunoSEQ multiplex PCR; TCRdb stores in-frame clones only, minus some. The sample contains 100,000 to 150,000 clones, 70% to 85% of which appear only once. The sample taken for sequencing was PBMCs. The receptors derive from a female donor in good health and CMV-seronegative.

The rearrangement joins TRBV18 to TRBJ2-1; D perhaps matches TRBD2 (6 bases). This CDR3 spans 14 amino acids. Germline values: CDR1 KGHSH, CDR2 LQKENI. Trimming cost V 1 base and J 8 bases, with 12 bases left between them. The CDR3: CASSPQGREDEQFF. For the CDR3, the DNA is TGTGCCAGCTCACCACAGGGTAGGGAGGATGAGCAGTTCTTC.

The CDR3 is CASSQAGTRFGGTDTQYF. CDR3 coding DNA: TGTGCCAGCAGCCAAGCGGGGACTAGATTTGGCGGCACAGATACGCAGTATTTT. The V call is TRBV4-2, the J call TRBJ2-3; 8 nucleotides match TRBD2. Germline CDR1 LGHNA, CDR2 YNFKEQ. The CDR3 is 18 amino acids. Trimming cost V 1 base and J 1 base; bases outside gene matches: 10.

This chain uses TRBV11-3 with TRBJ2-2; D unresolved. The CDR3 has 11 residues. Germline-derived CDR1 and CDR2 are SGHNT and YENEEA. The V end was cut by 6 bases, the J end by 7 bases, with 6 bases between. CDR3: CASRISGELFF. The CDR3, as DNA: TGTGCCAGCAGAATCAGCGGGGAGCTGTTTTTT.

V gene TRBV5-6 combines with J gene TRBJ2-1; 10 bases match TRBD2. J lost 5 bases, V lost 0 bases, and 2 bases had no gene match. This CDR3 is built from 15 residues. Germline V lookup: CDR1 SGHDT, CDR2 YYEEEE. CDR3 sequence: CASSLGAGGHNEQFF. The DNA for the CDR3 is TGTGCCAGCAGCTTGGGAGCGGGAGGGCACAATGAGCAGTTCTTC.

The DNA of the CDR3 is TGTGCCAGCTCCTTCGCACACCTTAACACTGAAGCTTTCTTT. It is translated as CASSFAHLNTEAFF. The V gene is TRBV18, the J gene TRBJ1-1; unclear D gene. V lost 6 bases, J lost 2 bases, and 13 bases lay in between. CDR1 and CDR2 (germline): KGHSH, LQKENI. The CDR3 runs to 14 residues.

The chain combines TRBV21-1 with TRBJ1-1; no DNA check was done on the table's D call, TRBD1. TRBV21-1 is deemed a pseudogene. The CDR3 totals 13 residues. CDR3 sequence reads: CASSATENTEAFF. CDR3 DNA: TGTGCCAGCAGCGCCACAGAGAACACTGAAGCTTTCTTT.

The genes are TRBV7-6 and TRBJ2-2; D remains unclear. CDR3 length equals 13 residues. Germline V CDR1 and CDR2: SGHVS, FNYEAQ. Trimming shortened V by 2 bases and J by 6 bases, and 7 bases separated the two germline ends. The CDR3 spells CASSLSTAGELFF. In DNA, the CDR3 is TGTGCCAGCAGCTTATCAACGGCCGGGGAGCTGTTTTTT.

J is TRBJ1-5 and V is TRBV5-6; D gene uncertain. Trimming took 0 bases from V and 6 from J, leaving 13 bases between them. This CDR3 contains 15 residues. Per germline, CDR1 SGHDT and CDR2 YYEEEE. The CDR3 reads CASSLGGGSGQPQHF. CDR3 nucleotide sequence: TGTGCCAGCAGCTTGGGTGGAGGTTCGGGTCAGCCCCAGCATTTT. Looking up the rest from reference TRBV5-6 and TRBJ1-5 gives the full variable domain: DAGVTQSPTHLIKTRGQQVTLRCSPKSGHDTVSWYQQALGQGPQFIFQYYEEEERQRGNFPDRFSGHQFPNYSSELNVNALLLGDSALYLCASSLGGGSGQPQHFGDGTRLSIL.

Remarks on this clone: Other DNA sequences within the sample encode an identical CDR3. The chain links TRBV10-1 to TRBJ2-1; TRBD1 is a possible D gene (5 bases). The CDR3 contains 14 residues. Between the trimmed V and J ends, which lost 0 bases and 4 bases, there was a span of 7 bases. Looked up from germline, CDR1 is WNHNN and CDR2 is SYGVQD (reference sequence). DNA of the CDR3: TGCGCCAGCAGTGAGTCGACAGAATACAATGAGCAGTTCTTC. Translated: CASSESTEYNEQFF.

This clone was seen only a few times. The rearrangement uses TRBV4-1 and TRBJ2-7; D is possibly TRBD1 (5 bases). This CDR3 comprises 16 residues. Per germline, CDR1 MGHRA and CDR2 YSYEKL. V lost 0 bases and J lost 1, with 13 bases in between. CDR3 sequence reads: CASSQDLVGLSYEQYF. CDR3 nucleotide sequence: TGCGCCAGCAGCCAAGATCTCGTGGGGCTTTCCTACGAGCAGTACTTC.

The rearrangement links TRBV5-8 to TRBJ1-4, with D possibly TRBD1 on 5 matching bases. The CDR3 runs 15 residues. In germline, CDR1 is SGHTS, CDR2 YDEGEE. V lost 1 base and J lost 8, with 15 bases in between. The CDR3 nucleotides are TGTGCCAGCAGCTTGTACGGCGGCAGGGTCGAAAAACTGTTTTTT. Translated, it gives CASSLYGGRVEKLFF.

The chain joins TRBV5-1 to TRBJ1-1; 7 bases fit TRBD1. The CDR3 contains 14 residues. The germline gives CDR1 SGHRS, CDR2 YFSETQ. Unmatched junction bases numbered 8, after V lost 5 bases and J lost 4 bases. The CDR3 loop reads CASSLDRVTTEAFF. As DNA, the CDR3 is TGCGCCAGCAGTCTTGACAGGGTCACCACTGAAGCTTTCTTT.

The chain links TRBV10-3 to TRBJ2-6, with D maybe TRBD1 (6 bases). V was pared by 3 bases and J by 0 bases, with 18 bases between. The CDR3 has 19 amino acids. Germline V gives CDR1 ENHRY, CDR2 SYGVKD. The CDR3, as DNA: TGTGCCATCAGTGATTTGTCTGGGGGCCGCCGCTCTGGGGCCAACGTCCTGACTTTC. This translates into CAISDLSGGRRSGANVLTF.

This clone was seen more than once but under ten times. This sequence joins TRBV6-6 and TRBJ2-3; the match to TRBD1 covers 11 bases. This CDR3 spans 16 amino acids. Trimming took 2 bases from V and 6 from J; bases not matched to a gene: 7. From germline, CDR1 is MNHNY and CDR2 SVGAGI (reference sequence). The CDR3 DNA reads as TGTGCCAGCAGTTACAGTCCGGGACAGGGGGTGGATACGCAGTATTTT. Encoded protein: CASSYSPGQGVDTQYF.

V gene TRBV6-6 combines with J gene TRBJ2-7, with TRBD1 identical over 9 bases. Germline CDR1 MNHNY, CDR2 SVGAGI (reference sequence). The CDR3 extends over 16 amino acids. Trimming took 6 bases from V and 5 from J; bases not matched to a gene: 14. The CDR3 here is CASSRLPGQGIHEQYF. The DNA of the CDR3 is TGTGCCAGCAGCCGACTACCGGGACAGGGTATCCACGAGCAGTACTTC.

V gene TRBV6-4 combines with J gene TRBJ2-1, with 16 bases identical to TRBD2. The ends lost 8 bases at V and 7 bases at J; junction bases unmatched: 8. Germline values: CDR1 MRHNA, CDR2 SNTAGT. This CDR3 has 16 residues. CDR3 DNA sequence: TGTGCCAGCCATCAGGGACTAGCGGGAGGGCATAATGAGCAGTTCTTC. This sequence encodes CASHQGLAGGHNEQFF.

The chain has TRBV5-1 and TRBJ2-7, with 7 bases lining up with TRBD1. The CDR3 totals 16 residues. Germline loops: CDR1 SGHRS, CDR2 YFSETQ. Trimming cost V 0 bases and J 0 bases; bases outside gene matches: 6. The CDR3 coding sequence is TGCGCCAGCAGCTTGGTGGGGACAGTGTACTCCTACGAGCAGTACTTC. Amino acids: CASSLVGTVYSYEQYF.

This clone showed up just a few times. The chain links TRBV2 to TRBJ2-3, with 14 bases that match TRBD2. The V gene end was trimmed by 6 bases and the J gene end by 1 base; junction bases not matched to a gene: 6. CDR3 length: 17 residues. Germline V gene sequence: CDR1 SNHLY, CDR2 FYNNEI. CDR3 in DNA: TGTGCCAGCAGCCCAGGGACTAGCGGGAGAGGCACAGATACGCAGTATTTT. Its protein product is CASSPGTSGRGTDTQYF.

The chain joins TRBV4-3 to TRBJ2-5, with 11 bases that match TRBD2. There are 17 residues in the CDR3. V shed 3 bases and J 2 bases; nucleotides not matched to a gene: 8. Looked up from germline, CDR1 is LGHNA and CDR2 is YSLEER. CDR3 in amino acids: CASSHGPGLAVQETQYF. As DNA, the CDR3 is TGCGCCAGCAGCCATGGGCCGGGACTAGCGGTTCAAGAGACCCAGTACTTC.

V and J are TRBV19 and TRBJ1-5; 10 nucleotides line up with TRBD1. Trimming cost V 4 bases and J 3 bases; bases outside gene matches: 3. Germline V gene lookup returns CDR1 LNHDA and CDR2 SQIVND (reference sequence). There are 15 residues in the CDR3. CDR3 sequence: CASSTGQGFNQPQHF. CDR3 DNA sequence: TGTGCCAGTAGTACGGGACAGGGGTTCAATCAGCCCCAGCATTTT.